This TCR beta chain comes out of a study of cytomegalovirus exposure and HLA in healthy donors. Study in general: A later analysis reported the same platform for the 120 validation repertoires and the 500 to 700 first-cohort repertoires. Regarding the study as a whole: Published work reported that the classifier diagnosed cytomegalovirus status with high specificity and sensitivity. The finding came from a later analysis; first-cohort TCR clusters tended to co-occur in the 120 or so validation repertoires. Associated with cytomegalovirus, according to the listing, were 164 TCR beta chains.

The CDR3 contains 15 residues. CDR1 is MNHEY and CDR2 is SMNVEV in the germline V gene (reference sequence). V trimming: 4 bases; J trimming: 3 bases; junction bases outside the gene matches: 9. As to this clone: Its antigen is currently unknown.

The data were produced by immunoSEQ multiplex PCR, yet TCRdb's version contains in-frame clones alone and is incomplete. Of about 66,000 clones in the sample, nearly 98% were seen once. The receptor was derived from a woman aged 18-29 years in good health and CMV-seropositive. The J gene is TRBJ2-7, the V gene TRBV27; 7 positions match TRBD1. Sequencing input: PBMCs. As DNA, the CDR3 is TGTGCCAGCAGTTCACGAGGGGGCGAGGGCTACGAGCAGTACTTC. Encoded protein: CASSSRGGEGYEQYF.